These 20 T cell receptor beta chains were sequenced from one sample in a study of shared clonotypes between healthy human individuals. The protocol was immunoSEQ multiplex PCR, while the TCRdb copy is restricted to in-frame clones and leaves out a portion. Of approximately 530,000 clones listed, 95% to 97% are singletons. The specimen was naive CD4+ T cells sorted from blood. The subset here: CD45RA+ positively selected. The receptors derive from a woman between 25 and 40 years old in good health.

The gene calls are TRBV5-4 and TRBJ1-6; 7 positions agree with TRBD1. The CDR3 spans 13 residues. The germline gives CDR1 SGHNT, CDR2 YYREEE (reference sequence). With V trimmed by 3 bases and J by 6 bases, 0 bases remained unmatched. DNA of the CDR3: TGTGCCAGCAGCTACAGGGGTAATTCACCCCTCCACTTT. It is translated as CASSYRGNSPLHF.

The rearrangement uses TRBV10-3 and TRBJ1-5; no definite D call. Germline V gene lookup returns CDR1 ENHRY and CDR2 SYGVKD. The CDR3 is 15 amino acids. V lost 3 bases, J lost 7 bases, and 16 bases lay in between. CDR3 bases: TGTGCCATCAGTGAAAGGGCCGCGGATGGGCAGCCCCAGCATTTT. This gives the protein CAISERAADGQPQHF.

This CDR3 is CASSPPEHTGADTQYF. Here the CDR3 DNA reads TGTGCCAGCTCACCACCGGAACATACTGGGGCAGATACGCAGTATTTT. The chain joins TRBV18 to TRBJ2-3, with D unclear. The CDR3 length is 16 residues. V was clipped by 0 bases and J by 4 bases, with 14 bases between them. In germline, CDR1 is KGHSH, CDR2 LQKENI.

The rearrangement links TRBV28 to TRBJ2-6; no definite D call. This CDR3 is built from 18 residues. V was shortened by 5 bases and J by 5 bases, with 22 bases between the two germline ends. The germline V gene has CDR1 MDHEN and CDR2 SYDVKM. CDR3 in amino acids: CASSNLYLTQSRANVLTF. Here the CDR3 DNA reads TGTGCCAGCAGTAATCTATATTTGACACAAAGTCGGGCCAACGTCCTGACTTTC.

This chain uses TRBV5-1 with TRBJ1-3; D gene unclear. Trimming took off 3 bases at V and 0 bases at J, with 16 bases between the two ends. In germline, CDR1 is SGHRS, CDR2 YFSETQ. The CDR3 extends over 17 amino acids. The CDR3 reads CASSSGMKVGSGNTIYF. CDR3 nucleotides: TGCGCCAGCAGCTCGGGGATGAAAGTGGGCTCTGGAAACACCATATATTTT.

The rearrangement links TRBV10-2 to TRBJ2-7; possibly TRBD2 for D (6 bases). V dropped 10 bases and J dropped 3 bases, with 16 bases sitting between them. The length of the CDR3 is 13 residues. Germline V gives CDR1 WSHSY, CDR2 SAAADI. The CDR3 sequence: CATKARRDYEQYF. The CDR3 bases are TGCGCCACTAAGGCGAGGAGGGACTACGAGCAGTACTTC.

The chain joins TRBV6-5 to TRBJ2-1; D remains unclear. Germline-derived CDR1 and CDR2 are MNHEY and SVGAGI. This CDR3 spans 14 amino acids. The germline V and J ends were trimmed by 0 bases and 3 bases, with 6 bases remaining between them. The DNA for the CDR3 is TGTGCCAGCAGTTACTCACCCGGCTACAATGAGCAGTTCTTC. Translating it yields CASSYSPGYNEQFF.

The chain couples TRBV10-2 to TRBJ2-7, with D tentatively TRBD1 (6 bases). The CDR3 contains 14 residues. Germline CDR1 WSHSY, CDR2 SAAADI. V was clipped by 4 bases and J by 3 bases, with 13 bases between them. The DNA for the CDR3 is TGCGCCAGCAGTGTGGGGGCCGTCGACTACGAGCAGTACTTC. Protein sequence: CASSVGAVDYEQYF.

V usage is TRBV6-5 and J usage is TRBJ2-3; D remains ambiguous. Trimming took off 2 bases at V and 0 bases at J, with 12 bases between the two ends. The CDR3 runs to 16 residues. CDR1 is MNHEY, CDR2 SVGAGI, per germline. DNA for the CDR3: TGTGCCAGCAGTTACCGGACCCCTACTAGCACAGATACGCAGTATTTT. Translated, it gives CASSYRTPTSTDTQYF.

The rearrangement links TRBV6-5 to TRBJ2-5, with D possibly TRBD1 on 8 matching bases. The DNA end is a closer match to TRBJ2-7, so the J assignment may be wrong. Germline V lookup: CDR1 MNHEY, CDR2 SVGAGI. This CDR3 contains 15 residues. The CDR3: CASRLDREGSYEQYF. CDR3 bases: TGTGCCAGCAGACTGGACAGGGAGGGCTCCTACGAGCAGTACTTC.

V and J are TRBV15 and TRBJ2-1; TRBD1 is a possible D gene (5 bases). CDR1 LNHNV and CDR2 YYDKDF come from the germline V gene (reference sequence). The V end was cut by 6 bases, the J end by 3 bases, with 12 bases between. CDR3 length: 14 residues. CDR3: CATSSRGNYNEQFF. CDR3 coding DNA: TGTGCCACCAGTTCTAGGGGCAACTACAATGAGCAGTTCTTC.

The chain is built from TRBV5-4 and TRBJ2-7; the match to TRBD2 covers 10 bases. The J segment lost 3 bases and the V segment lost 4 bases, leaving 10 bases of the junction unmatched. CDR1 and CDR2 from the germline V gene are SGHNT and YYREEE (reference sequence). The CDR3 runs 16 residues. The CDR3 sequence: CASSPGLAEFGYEQYF. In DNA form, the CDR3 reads TGTGCCAGCAGCCCAGGACTAGCGGAGTTCGGCTACGAGCAGTACTTC.

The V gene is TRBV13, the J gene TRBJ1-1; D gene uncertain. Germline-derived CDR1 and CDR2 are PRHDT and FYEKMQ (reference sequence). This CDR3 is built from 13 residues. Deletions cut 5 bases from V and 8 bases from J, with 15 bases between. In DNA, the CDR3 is TGTGCCAGCAGCGGATCAGAGGTCCCAGAAGCTTTCTTT. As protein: CASSGSEVPEAFF.

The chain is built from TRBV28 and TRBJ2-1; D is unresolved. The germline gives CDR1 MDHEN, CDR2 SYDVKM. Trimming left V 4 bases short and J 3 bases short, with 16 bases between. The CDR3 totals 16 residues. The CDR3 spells CASSSLAAPGYNEQFF. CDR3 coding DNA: TGTGCCAGCAGTTCTTTAGCTGCTCCTGGCTACAATGAGCAGTTCTTC.

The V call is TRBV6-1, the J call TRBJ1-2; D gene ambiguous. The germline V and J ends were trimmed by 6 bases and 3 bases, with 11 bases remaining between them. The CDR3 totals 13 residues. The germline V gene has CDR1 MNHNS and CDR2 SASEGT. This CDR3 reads CASSPQSDYGYTF. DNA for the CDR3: TGTGCCAGCAGCCCCCAATCTGACTATGGCTACACCTTC.

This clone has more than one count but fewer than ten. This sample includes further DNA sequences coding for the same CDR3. For the CDR3, the DNA is TGTGCCAGCAGCTTAGGCGGGAGCTCCTACAATGAGCAGTTCTTC. Translating gives CASSLGGSSYNEQFF. This chain links TRBV11-2 with TRBJ2-1; 7 bases line up with TRBD2. The junction had 0 bases not matched to a gene; V was cut back by 1 base and J by 0 bases. CDR1 and CDR2 from the germline V gene are SGHAT and FQNNGV. The CDR3 has 15 amino acids.

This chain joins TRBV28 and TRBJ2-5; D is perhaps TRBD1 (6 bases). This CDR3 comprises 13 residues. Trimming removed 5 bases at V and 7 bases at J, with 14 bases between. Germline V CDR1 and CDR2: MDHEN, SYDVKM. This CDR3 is CASSQGLGGTQYF. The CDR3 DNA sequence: TGTGCCAGCAGTCAAGGGTTAGGGGGGACCCAGTACTTC. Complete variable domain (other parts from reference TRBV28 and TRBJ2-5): DVKVTQSSRYLVKRTGEKVFLECVQDMDHENMFWYRQDPGLGLRLIYFSYDVKMKEKGDIPEGYSVSREKKERFSLILESASTNQTSMYLCASSQGLGGTQYFGPGTRLLVL.

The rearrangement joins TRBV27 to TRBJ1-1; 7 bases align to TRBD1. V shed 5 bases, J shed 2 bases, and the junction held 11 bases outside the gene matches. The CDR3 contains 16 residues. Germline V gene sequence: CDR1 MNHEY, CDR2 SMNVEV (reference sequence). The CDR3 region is CASSPWRAGGNTEAFF. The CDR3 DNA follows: TGTGCCAGCAGTCCCTGGCGGGCAGGGGGTAACACTGAAGCTTTCTTT.

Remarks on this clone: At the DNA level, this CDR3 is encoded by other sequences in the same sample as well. CDR3 DNA sequence: TGTGCCAGCAGTCACGGGACAGGAAACACTGAAGCTTTCTTT. Amino acids: CASSHGTGNTEAFF. The chain combines TRBV6-5 with TRBJ1-1; 8 bases line up with TRBD1. Trimming took 5 bases from V and 2 from J; bases not matched to a gene: 4. The CDR3 has 14 amino acids. Germline V gene data show CDR1 as MNHEY and CDR2 as SVGAGI.

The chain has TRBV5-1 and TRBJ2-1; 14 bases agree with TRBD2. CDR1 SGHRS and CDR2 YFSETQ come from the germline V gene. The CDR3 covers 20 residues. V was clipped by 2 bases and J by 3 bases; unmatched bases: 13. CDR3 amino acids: CASSFLGLAGGGRLYNEQFF. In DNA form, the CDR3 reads TGCGCCAGCAGCTTCCTAGGACTAGCGGGAGGAGGACGCCTCTACAATGAGCAGTTCTTC. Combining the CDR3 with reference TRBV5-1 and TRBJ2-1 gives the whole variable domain KAGVTQTPRYLIKTRGQQVTLSCSPISGHRSVSWYQQTPGQGLQFLFEYFSETQRNKGNFPGRFSGRQFSNSRSEMNVSTLELGDSALYLCASSFLGLAGGGRLYNEQFFGPGTRLTVL.